Listed below are T cell receptor beta chains from one sample, sequenced in a study of blood T cells in healthy people across ages. In TCRdb, the 5' RACE reads were re-called with MiXCR into one record per CDR3 protein. The sample contains about 1.7 million distinct CDR3 sequences, under 30% of which appear only once. Input material: blood. The source is a woman in her 30s in good health. The CDR3 runs from the conserved cysteine through the conserved F or W. The D gene is left open where the match is weak. Size values are once, few and many counts, or a class for expanded clones, and some rows have none.

abundance	d_gene	j_gene	v_gene	CDR3aa	CDR3nt
many	.	TRBJ2-7	TRBV12-3/TRBV12-4	CASSRGDGVSYEQYF	TGTGCCAGCAGTCGAGGGGACGGAGTCTCCTACGAGCAGTACTTC
few	TRBD1	TRBJ1-4	TRBV7-2	CASSPGTAEKLFF	TGTGCCAGCAGCCCCGGGACAGCAGAAAAACTGTTTTTT
.	TRBD1	TRBJ2-2	TRBV10-3	CAISGKDRTDGNTGELFF	TGTGCCATCAGTGGTAAGGACAGGACGGATGGAAACACCGGGGAGCTGTTTTTT
many	.	TRBJ2-7	TRBV6-2/TRBV6-3	CASSYSKPIYEQYF	TGTGCCAGCAGTTACTCGAAGCCTATCTACGAGCAGTACTTC
.	TRBD2	TRBJ2-1	TRBV10-1	CASSETSGGAIEQFF	TGCGCCAGCAGTGAGACTAGCGGGGGGGCCATCGAGCAGTTCTTC
once	TRBD1	TRBJ1-1	TRBV24-1	CATSDSTGITEAFF	TGTGCCACCAGTGATTCGACAGGGATCACCGAAGCTTTCTTT
.	.	TRBJ2-5	TRBV29-1	CSVVMVAYYKQYF	TGCAGCGTCGTGATGGTCGCCTACTACAAGCAGTACTTC
few	TRBD1	TRBJ1-4	TRBV5-1	CASSAAGQGYEKLFF	TGCGCCAGCAGCGCCGCAGGACAGGGATACGAAAAACTGTTTTTT
many	TRBD1	TRBJ2-1	TRBV7-2	CASSRQGAYNEQFF	TGTGCCAGCAGCCGACAGGGGGCCTACAATGAGCAGTTCTTC
many	TRBD1	TRBJ1-5	TRBV20-1	CSARVSSGQGRNQPQHF	TGCAGTGCTAGAGTATCGTCAGGACAGGGGAGGAATCAGCCCCAGCATTTT
.	.	TRBJ1-6	TRBV3-1	CASEGGRNNSPLHF	TGTGCCAGCGAAGGGGGACGTAATAATTCACCCCTCCACTTT
few	.	TRBJ2-7	TRBV6-5	CASGYSLDSAYEQYF	TGTGCCAGCGGTTACTCCCTAGACAGCGCCTACGAGCAGTACTTC
.	TRBD2	TRBJ2-1	TRBV5-1	CASSLMSSGDEQFF	TGCGCCAGCAGCCTGATGTCTAGCGGGGACGAGCAGTTCTTC
.	TRBD1	TRBJ1-2	TRBV6-2/TRBV6-3	CASSYPITGGDGYTF	TGTGCCAGCAGTTACCCGATCACAGGGGGAGATGGCTACACCTTC
.	TRBD2	TRBJ2-7	TRBV4-1	CASSHPGLAGGPSSYEQYF	TGCGCCAGCAGCCATCCAGGACTAGCGGGAGGGCCGAGCTCCTACGAGCAGTACTTC
.	.	TRBJ2-3	TRBV29-1	CSVEERGTDTQYF	TGCAGCGTTGAGGAGCGGGGCACAGATACGCAGTATTTT
.	TRBD1	TRBJ2-1	TRBV7-9	CSSTLGTAYNEQFF	TGTTCCAGCACCCTCGGGACAGCATACAATGAGCAGTTCTTC
many	TRBD1	TRBJ2-7	TRBV18	CASFPGTGGHEQYF	TGTGCCAGCTTTCCCGGGACAGGGGGCCACGAGCAGTACTTC
many	.	TRBJ2-7	TRBV5-1	CASSRGASYEQYF	TGTGCCAGCAGTCGGGGGGCCTCCTACGAGCAGTACTTC
.	.	TRBJ2-3	TRBV5-6	CASSSRGHTQYF	TGTGCCAGCAGCTCCCGGGGTCATACGCAGTATTTT
few	TRBD2	TRBJ2-1	TRBV7-3	CASSLKSGTTQNEQFF	TGTGCCAGCAGCTTAAAATCCGGGACTACACAAAATGAGCAGTTCTTC
few	.	TRBJ1-5	TRBV20-1	CSASDQRDQPQHF	TGCAGTGCTAGTGACCAAAGGGATCAGCCCCAGCATTTT
many	.	TRBJ2-3	TRBV12-3/TRBV12-4	CASNPRDRTDTQYF	TGTGCCAGCAACCCAAGGGACCGCACAGATACGCAGTATTTT
many	.	TRBJ2-7	TRBV7-9	CASSYPGPPSYEQYF	TGTGCCAGCAGCTATCCGGGGCCACCCTCCTACGAGCAGTACTTC
.	TRBD2	TRBJ2-5	TRBV5-1	CASSVGLAGWSQETQYF	TGCGCCAGCAGCGTTGGACTAGCGGGATGGTCCCAAGAGACCCAGTACTTC
many	TRBD1	TRBJ1-2	TRBV6-6	CASSYPLTGESYGYTF	TGTGCCAGCAGTTACCCCTTGACAGGGGAGAGCTATGGCTACACCTTC
.	.	TRBJ1-2	TRBV15	CATSTGGVSLGYTF	TGTGCCACCAGCACGGGGGGAGTGTCCCTGGGCTACACCTTC
few	TRBD1	TRBJ1-1	TRBV6-5	CASARDRGVNTEAFF	TGTGCCAGCGCCCGGGACAGGGGTGTGAACACTGAAGCTTTCTTT
.	TRBD1	TRBJ1-2	TRBV6-5	CASKGQGGGYTF	TGTGCCAGCAAGGGACAGGGTGGCGGCTACACCTTC
.	.	TRBJ1-5	TRBV5-5	CASSFGGPSNQPQHF	TGTGCCAGCAGCTTTGGGGGGCCGAGCAATCAGCCCCAGCATTTT
.	TRBD1	TRBJ2-1	TRBV5-1	CASSFAAGTGAGNEQFF	TGCGCCAGCAGCTTCGCCGCCGGGACAGGGGCAGGAAATGAGCAGTTCTTC
.	.	TRBJ1-6	TRBV12-3/TRBV12-4	CASSSGTHFSYNSPLHF	TGTGCCAGCAGTTCTGGGACACATTTCTCCTATAATTCACCCCTCCACTTT
.	TRBD1	TRBJ1-1	TRBV9	CASSARQGFTEAFF	TGTGCCAGCAGCGCTCGACAGGGATTCACTGAAGCTTTCTTT
many	TRBD2	TRBJ2-1	TRBV29-1	CSVEVYRLAGEGNEQFF	TGCAGCGTTGAAGTATATCGACTAGCGGGAGAGGGCAATGAGCAGTTCTTC
few	.	TRBJ2-7	TRBV6-1	CASSEPQGGDSYEQYF	TGTGCCAGCAGTGAGCCACAGGGAGGGGACTCCTACGAGCAGTACTTC
.	.	TRBJ2-1	TRBV9	CASSVDPSLRDEQFF	TGTGCCAGCAGCGTTGATCCCTCGCTTAGGGATGAGCAGTTCTTC
.	TRBD1	TRBJ2-7	TRBV9	CASGVDGTGGGEQYF	TGTGCCAGCGGCGTAGACGGGACAGGGGGCGGAGAGCAGTACTTC
once	.	TRBJ1-2	TRBV20-1	CSAHPGANYGYTF	TGCAGTGCTCACCCGGGGGCTAACTATGGCTACACCTTC
.	TRBD1	TRBJ2-3	TRBV3-1	CASSLELTGATLDTQYF	TGTGCCAGCAGCCTCGAATTAACAGGGGCGACATTGGATACGCAGTATTTT
few	.	TRBJ1-1	TRBV27	CASKGHVNTEAFF	TGTGCCAGCAAAGGGCACGTGAACACTGAAGCTTTCTTT
.	TRBD1	TRBJ2-5	TRBV2	CASRGWTGGRPETQYF	TGTGCCAGCAGGGGATGGACAGGGGGACGCCCCGAGACCCAGTACTTC
few	TRBD2	TRBJ2-7	TRBV5-1	CASSLRGLAGEAGVEQYF	TGCGCCAGCAGCTTGCGGGGACTAGCGGGAGAGGCCGGTGTCGAGCAGTACTTC
.	.	TRBJ2-7	TRBV2	CASSADDKVEQYF	TGTGCCAGCAGTGCGGACGACAAGGTCGAGCAGTACTTC
once	.	TRBJ2-4	TRBV7-2	CASSPVEGPYNEQYF	TGTGCCAGCAGCCCCGTGGAGGGCCCCTACAATGAGCAGTACTTC
.	.	TRBJ1-1	TRBV5-1	CASSFAEMNTEAFF	TGCGCCAGCAGCTTCGCGGAAATGAACACTGAAGCTTTCTTT
.	TRBD2	TRBJ2-3	TRBV20-1	CSARGSGARTDTQYF	TGCAGTGCTAGGGGGAGCGGGGCGCGCACAGATACGCAGTATTTT
.	TRBD2	TRBJ2-1	TRBV30	CAWSPASGVYNEQFF	TGTGCCTGGAGTCCGGCTAGCGGGGTGTACAATGAGCAGTTCTTC
few	TRBD1	TRBJ1-2	TRBV20-1	CSAPDRGHGYTF	TGCAGTGCTCCGGACAGGGGGCATGGCTACACCTTC
few	.	TRBJ1-2	TRBV4-1	CASSPGERSYGYTF	TGCGCCAGCAGCCCCGGGGAACGCTCCTATGGCTACACCTTC
.	TRBD2	TRBJ2-7	TRBV9	CASSVVGSGGVVNEQYF	TGTGCCAGCAGTGTAGTTGGGAGCGGGGGAGTGGTCAATGAGCAGTACTTC
few	TRBD1	TRBJ2-7	TRBV28	CASSSTGTAPKQYF	TGTGCCAGCAGTTCAACCGGGACAGCTCCAAAGCAGTACTTC